This T cell receptor (beta chain) originates from a study of blood T cell repertoires in COVID-19. Assay used: immunoSEQ multiplex PCR; TCRdb lists only in-frame clones, some missing. In the table there are more than 20,000 clones, about 90% of which are singletons. The junction had 6 bases not matched to a gene; V was cut back by 5 bases and J by 3 bases. CDR1 and CDR2 (germline): KGHSH, LQKENI. CDR3 size: 15 residues. The specimen was peripheral blood. The clonotype originates from a man in his 70s with acute or convalescent COVID-19. The chain joins TRBV18 to TRBJ2-2; 7 bases agree with TRBD2. Here the CDR3 DNA reads TGTGCCAGCTCAGGCGGGAGCTGGGACACCGGGGAGCTGTTTTTT. It encodes CASSGGSWDTGELFF.